This T cell receptor (beta chain) was found in a study of preoperative IRX-2 immunotherapy in early breast cancer. V lost 5 bases, J lost 2 bases, and 14 bases lay in between. The CDR3 has 15 amino acids. From germline, CDR1 is KGHSH and CDR2 LQKENI. The treatment was: preoperative locoregional IRX-2 cytokine immunotherapy. Patients received preoperative, locoregional IRX-2 cytokine immunotherapy in a phase Ib study. TCRdb's copy holds only in-frame clones and misses some; the assay was immunoSEQ multiplex PCR. The sample shows more than 25,000 clones, approximately 78% of them seen only once. V usage is TRBV18 and J usage is TRBJ2-3; possible D gene TRBD2, 6 bases. The clonotype comes from a human donor with breast cancer. The sequencing used lymph node tissue, collected after IRX-2 immunotherapy. The CDR3 DNA sequence: TGTGCCAGCTCAACGGGACTTCAACTCACAGATACGCAGTATTTT. Amino acids: CASSTGLQLTDTQYF.